Presented here are 30 T cell receptor beta chains from one specimen sequenced in a study of CD4+ T cells in melanoma. Libraries were prepared by immunoSEQ multiplex PCR; TCRdb keeps only in-frame clonotypes and omits some of them. Of 4,500 to 5,000 clones listed, 60% to 80% were seen once; the top ten hold less than 30%. Sequenced sample: cells from a culture (not recorded whether cultured in vitro). The receptors here all came from a human donor with melanoma.

This clone was seen a handful of times. V and J are TRBV20-1 and TRBJ1-4; perhaps TRBD1 as D (6 bases). The CDR3 spans 11 residues. The germline V and J ends were trimmed by 5 bases and 11 bases, with 12 bases remaining between them. Germline CDR1 is DFQATT and CDR2 is SNEGSKA (reference sequence). The CDR3 loop is CSARTVRKLFF. CDR3 in DNA: TGCAGTGCTCGGACAGTTCGGAAACTGTTTTTT.

This clone was picked up a small number of times. This chain joins TRBV3-1 (or the pseudogene TRBV3-2) and TRBJ2-5, with no clear D. V lost 0 bases and J 1 base, leaving 12 bases between the germline ends. Germline CDR1 reads LGHDT; CDR2 reads YNNKEL (reference sequence). CDR3 length equals 16 residues. Written as DNA, the CDR3 is TGTGCCAGCAGCCAAGACGGAGTAACAGCCCAAGAGACCCAGTACTTC. Encoded protein: CASSQDGVTAQETQYF.

This rearrangement joins TRBV2 to TRBJ2-3; D may match TRBD1 or TRBD2 (5 bases each). CDR1 SNHLY and CDR2 FYNNEI come from the germline V gene. V lost 1 base, J lost 1 base, and 12 bases lay in between. The CDR3 has 16 residues. CDR3 sequence reads: CASSEGRAGRTDTQYF. The CDR3 coding sequence is TGTGCCAGCAGTGAAGGGCGGGCAGGGCGCACAGATACGCAGTATTTT.

Comment on this clone: At one of its ends the junction is not consistent with the germline gene, which may arise from a read error. Other nucleotide sequences in the sample specify the same CDR3. V gene TRBV29-1 combines with J gene TRBJ1-2, with D possibly matching TRBD1 (5 bases). The germline V gene has CDR1 SQVTM and CDR2 ANQGSEA. This CDR3 contains 13 residues. CDR3: CSVEQSGRHGYTF. The CDR3 DNA reads TGCAGTGTTGAACAATCAGGGCGACACGGCTACACCTTC.

The J gene is TRBJ1-5, the V gene TRBV28; 8 bases align to TRBD1. V lost 4 bases, J lost 0 bases, and 8 bases stayed unmatched. Germline CDR1 MDHEN, CDR2 SYDVKM. This CDR3 region has 17 residues. Written as DNA, the CDR3 is TGTGCCAGCAGTTCCGGGACAGGATTTTTTAGCAATCAGCCCCAGCATTTT. Translating gives CASSSGTGFFSNQPQHF.

This clone has just one count. The gene calls are TRBV30 and TRBJ1-1; D is unresolved. V lost 7 bases, J lost 1 base, and 7 bases lay in between. The CDR3 is 11 residues long. CDR1 GTSNPN and CDR2 SVGIG come from the germline V gene (reference sequence). CDR3 residues: CASRRNTEAFF. The CDR3 DNA sequence: TGTGCCTCCCGGCGGAACACTGAAGCTTTCTTT.

V is TRBV4-2 and J is TRBJ1-3; D is unclear. The CDR3 contains 15 residues. Trimming left V 1 base short and J 4 bases short, with 11 bases between. CDR1 and CDR2 (germline): LGHNA, YNFKEQ. Here the CDR3 reads CASSQGQVSGNTIYF. CDR3 coding DNA: TGTGCCAGCAGCCAAGGGCAGGTGTCAGGAAACACCATATATTTT.

The chain combines TRBV7-3 with TRBJ2-1, with 10 nucleotides matching TRBD1. Germline CDR1 and CDR2: SGHTA and FQGTGA. The CDR3 runs 16 residues. Trimming took 5 bases from V and 6 from J; bases not matched to a gene: 10. The CDR3 sequence: CASSNRDRGGGNEQFF. The CDR3 DNA follows: TGTGCCAGCAGCAACCGGGACAGGGGCGGTGGCAATGAGCAGTTCTTC.

This sequence joins TRBV2 and TRBJ2-1, with a tentative D call TRBD2 (5 bases). V lost 5 bases to trimming and J lost 3 bases, with 8 bases between them. Germline CDR1 is SNHLY and CDR2 is FYNNEI. The CDR3 spans 13 residues. CDR3 in DNA: TGTGCCAGCAGTCCAACTAGCTACAATGAGCAGTTCTTC. Protein product: CASSPTSYNEQFF.

The rearrangement uses TRBV6-2 or TRBV6-3 and TRBJ2-7, with TRBD1 matching over 9 bases. V lost 5 bases, J lost 3 bases, and 8 bases stayed unmatched. CDR3 length: 15 amino acids. Germline assignment: CDR1 MNHEY and CDR2 SVGEGT. The CDR3 sequence: CASSRPGQGIYEQYF. CDR3 coding DNA: TGTGCCAGCAGTAGACCGGGACAGGGAATCTACGAGCAGTACTTC.

This clone occurred once. V gene TRBV4-1 combines with J gene TRBJ1-5, with a tentative D call TRBD1 (6 bases). The germline V and J ends were trimmed by 2 bases and 6 bases, with 17 bases remaining between them. CDR3 length: 16 amino acids. The germline V gene has CDR1 MGHRA and CDR2 YSYEKL. The chain's CDR3 is CASSQSLFPTGQPQHF. The CDR3 region has the DNA TGCGCCAGCAGCCAAAGTCTATTTCCGACAGGTCAGCCCCAGCATTTT.

The chain combines TRBV24-1 with TRBJ2-3, with 7 bases fitting TRBD2. V shed 7 bases, J shed 6 bases, and the junction held 6 bases outside the gene matches. CDR1 KGHDR and CDR2 SFDVKD come from the germline V gene. The CDR3 extends over 13 amino acids. CDR3 amino acids: CATRDGSGDTQYF. The DNA of the CDR3 is TGTGCCACCAGGGACGGTAGCGGGGATACGCAGTATTTT.

The sample holds a few counts of this clone. The chain uses TRBV30 and TRBJ2-7; D uncertain. V lost 3 bases and J lost 1, with 4 bases in between. Germline V gene sequence: CDR1 GTSNPN, CDR2 SVGIG (reference sequence). This CDR3 has 11 residues. CDR3 coding DNA: TGTGCCTGGAGGGGGTCCTACGAGCAGTACTTC. It encodes CAWRGSYEQYF.

The gene calls are TRBV12-3 or TRBV12-4 and TRBJ2-7, with D hard to call. The CDR3 is 11 amino acids. The ends were cut back, 1 base at V and 5 bases at J, with 3 bases in the middle. Here the CDR3 DNA reads TGTGCCAGCAGTTTAGTCGACGAGCAGTACTTC. Its translation: CASSLVDEQYF.

In DNA, the CDR3 is TGTGCCAGTAGTATGCTAGCCCACAGGGGAGATACGCAGTATTTT. This sequence encodes CASSMLAHRGDTQYF. The genes are TRBV19 and TRBJ2-3; TRBD1 matches 7 bases. The CDR3 totals 15 residues. Germline values: CDR1 LNHDA, CDR2 SQIVND (reference sequence). V trimming: 3 bases; J trimming: 5 bases; junction bases outside the gene matches: 8.

By share, this clone counts as medium-sized. The chain links TRBV11-2 to TRBJ2-1; 8 bases map to TRBD2. From germline, CDR1 is SGHAT and CDR2 FQNNGV. The CDR3 consists of 17 residues. With 0 bases clipped from V and 1 base from J, the junction kept 5 bases outside the gene matches. CDR3 in amino acids: CASSLDRGGRSYNEQFF. DNA for the CDR3: TGTGCCAGCAGCTTAGATCGGGGGGGCAGGTCCTACAATGAGCAGTTCTTC.

V gene TRBV14 combines with J gene TRBJ1-5; D uncertain. Trimming took off 1 base at V and 6 bases at J, with 7 bases between the two ends. This CDR3 is 13 amino acids long. In germline, CDR1 is SGHDN, CDR2 FVKESK. DNA of the CDR3: TGTGCCAGCAGCCAAGCCGGGCTTCAGCCCCAGCATTTT. Translation gives CASSQAGLQPQHF.

By proportion, this clone is medium-sized. The chain is built from TRBV5-5 and TRBJ2-7; D is perhaps TRBD2 (6 bases). The V end was cut by 5 bases, the J end by 4 bases, with 7 bases between. The CDR3 is 11 residues long. Per germline, CDR1 SGHKS and CDR2 YYEKEE (reference sequence). CDR3 protein: CASRGGYEQYF. The CDR3 DNA sequence: TGTGCCAGCAGGGGGGGATACGAGCAGTACTTC.

V and J are TRBV5-1 and TRBJ2-7, with 10 positions matching TRBD1. Trimming took 3 bases from V and 2 from J; bases not matched to a gene: 5. CDR1 and CDR2 from the germline V gene are SGHRS and YFSETQ. The CDR3 is made up of 15 amino acids. The CDR3 is CASSSPGQGTYEQYF. The DNA of the CDR3 is TGCGCCAGCAGCTCCCCGGGACAGGGGACCTACGAGCAGTACTTC.

The rearrangement joins TRBV7-3 to TRBJ1-2; TRBD1 aligns across 7 bases. CDR3 length equals 18 residues. After removal of 6 bases from V and 3 bases from J, the junction contained 19 bases not matched to a gene. CDR1 is SGHTA and CDR2 is FQGTGA in the germline V gene. CDR3 loop: CASSPPGQMDSRYYGYTF. CDR3 bases: TGTGCCAGCAGTCCTCCGGGACAGATGGATTCTAGGTACTATGGCTACACCTTC.

This clone showed up just once. The chain links TRBV3-1 (or the pseudogene TRBV3-2) to TRBJ2-4; D is possibly TRBD2 (5 bases). The ends were cut back, 4 bases at V and 9 bases at J, with 16 bases in the middle. CDR1 and CDR2 from the germline V gene are LGHDT and YNNKEL (reference sequence). The CDR3 runs 14 residues. The DNA for the CDR3 is TGTGCCAGCAGCCCTCCTCCGGGATTGGGCATTCAGTACTTC. Translated: CASSPPPGLGIQYF.

This clone qualifies as medium-sized. J is TRBJ1-2 and V is TRBV15; D gene uncertain. The germline CDR1 and CDR2 sequences are LNHNV and YYDKDF (reference sequence). The CDR3 covers 15 residues. Trimming took 3 bases from V and 1 from J, leaving 12 bases between them. The CDR3 DNA is TGTGCCACCAGCAGCAGAAAGAGTTTTAACTATGGCTACACCTTC. Amino acids: CATSSRKSFNYGYTF.

This chain links TRBV6-5 with TRBJ2-7; 10 bases are shared with TRBD1. The CDR3 runs 13 residues. With 5 bases clipped from V and 6 bases from J, the junction kept 4 bases outside the gene matches. CDR1 MNHEY and CDR2 SVGAGI come from the germline V gene. The CDR3 protein is CASSPGTGVEQYF. In nucleotides, the CDR3 is TGTGCCAGCAGTCCGGGGACAGGGGTCGAGCAGTACTTC.

The V gene is TRBV9, the J gene TRBJ2-1; no firm D call. This CDR3 region has 12 residues. The V gene's germline CDR1 is SGDLS and CDR2 YYNGEE. V dropped 0 bases and J dropped 8 bases, with 6 bases sitting between them. The CDR3 reads CASSVGADEQFF. Here the CDR3 DNA reads TGTGCCAGCAGCGTAGGCGCGGATGAGCAGTTCTTC.

This clone was detected only a few times. The chain recombines TRBV4-1 with TRBJ2-1, with 8 bases fitting TRBD2. CDR1 and CDR2 (germline): MGHRA, YSYEKL. Trimming took 3 bases from V and 4 from J; bases not matched to a gene: 8. The CDR3 totals 16 residues. The CDR3 region has the DNA TGCGCCAGCAGCCACACAGCGGGGGTCCTTTACAATGAGCAGTTCTTC. Its translation: CASSHTAGVLYNEQFF.

This clone is deemed medium-sized. The same CDR3 arises from other DNA sequences in this sample as well. The chain links TRBV5-6 to TRBJ2-3; 11 positions match TRBD2. Germline V gene sequence: CDR1 SGHDT, CDR2 YYEEEE. CDR3 length equals 16 residues. Germline trimming cut 1 base from V and 2 bases from J; bases unmatched to any gene: 3. The CDR3: CASSLLAGGNTDTQYF. The DNA of the CDR3 is TGTGCCAGCAGCTTGCTAGCGGGGGGAAACACAGATACGCAGTATTTT.

This chain connects TRBV4-1 to TRBJ2-3; TRBD2 matches at 7 bases. Germline assignment: CDR1 MGHRA and CDR2 YSYEKL. The V and J ends lost 1 base and 2 bases, in that order; junction bases with no gene match: 9. The CDR3 covers 17 residues. The CDR3 is CASSQAKLLALTDTQYF. The DNA for the CDR3 is TGCGCCAGCAGCCAAGCAAAATTACTAGCGCTCACAGATACGCAGTATTTT.

CDR3 residues: CASSRGGQANTEAFF. The CDR3 nucleotides read TGTGCCAGCAGTAGAGGGGGACAGGCAAACACTGAAGCTTTCTTT. The chain joins TRBV28 to TRBJ1-1, with 8 bases fitting TRBD1. CDR3 length equals 15 residues. V gave up 5 bases and J gave up 2 bases; unmatched junction bases: 7. The germline V gene has CDR1 MDHEN and CDR2 SYDVKM.

The V gene is TRBV27, the J gene TRBJ1-1, with D uncertain. V lost 3 bases, J lost 0 bases, and 32 bases lay in between. Germline V gene lookup returns CDR1 MNHEY and CDR2 SMNVEV (reference sequence). This CDR3 contains 22 residues. The CDR3 nucleotides read TGTGCCAGCAGTTTTTTCGGACGGTCTCCAGGTACCTCAGGCCAGGTGAACACTGAAGCTTTCTTT. Amino acids: CASSFFGRSPGTSGQVNTEAFF.

The chain uses TRBV19 and TRBJ1-2; 7 bases are a match to TRBD1. The V and J ends lost 9 bases and 2 bases, in that order; junction bases with no gene match: 12. This CDR3 is built from 15 residues. Germline CDR1 and CDR2: LNHDA and SQIVND (reference sequence). The CDR3 is CASCPHRGNNYGYTF. The CDR3 DNA is TGTGCCAGCTGCCCACACAGGGGAAACAACTATGGCTACACCTTC.